The 27 T cell receptor beta chains reported below all come from one sample, sequenced in a study of post-analysis software for immune sequencing data. Study-wide results and limits: Patients carried 4 or 5 TRBV segments more frequently than controls did, and TRBV5-6, TRBV5-1 and TRBV20-1 were among them.

These receptors' antigens are unknown. Unique molecular identifiers had been added to the TCR beta cDNA libraries. From the PCR reads, TCRdb called clonotypes with MiXCR, one entry per CDR3 protein. The sample has about 620,000 distinct CDR3 sequences; roughly 40% are singletons. The specimen sequenced was blood. The receptors come from a girl between 5 and 17 years old with multiple sclerosis.

V and J are TRBV7-2 and TRBJ2-1, with D perhaps matching TRBD1 (6 bases). Trimming cost V 3 bases and J 6 bases, with 15 bases left between them. The CDR3 length is 15 residues. CDR1 is SGHTA and CDR2 is FQGNSA in the germline V gene. Here the CDR3 DNA reads TGTGCCAGCAGCTTGGAACCGGGACATCCCAATGAGCAGTTCTTC. Translating gives CASSLEPGHPNEQFF.

This clonotype was seen a handful of times. The gene calls are TRBV5-1 and TRBJ2-1; possibly TRBD1 or TRBD2 for D (5 bases each). Per the germline V gene, CDR1 is SGHRS and CDR2 is YFSETQ. The CDR3 is 17 amino acids. Trimming pared 0 bases from V and 5 bases from J, leaving 18 bases between. CDR3 coding DNA: TGCGCCAGCAGCTTGGACCTCCTTTGGGGGTACGACAATGAGCAGTTCTTC. Amino acids: CASSLDLLWGYDNEQFF.

The CDR3 DNA is TGTGCCAGCAGCGCAGACAGGGGCGACGGTCAGCCCCAGCATTTT. Amino acids: CASSADRGDGQPQHF. The V call is TRBV2, the J call TRBJ1-5; 8 nucleotides match TRBD1. CDR1 SNHLY and CDR2 FYNNEI come from the germline V gene. The V gene end was trimmed by 6 bases and the J gene end by 6 bases; junction bases not matched to a gene: 10. The CDR3 spans 15 residues. The full variable domain, rest sourced from reference TRBV2 and TRBJ1-5, is EPEVTQTPSHQVTQMGQEVILRCVPISNHLYFYWYRQILGQKVEFLVSFYNNEISEKSEIFDDQFSVERPDGSNFTLKIRSTKLEDSAMYFCASSADRGDGQPQHFGDGTRLSIL.

This CDR3 is CASSRDRPLGYTF. CDR3 in DNA: TGCGCCAGCAGCCGGGACAGGCCCCTAGGCTACACCTTC. V usage is TRBV5-1 and J usage is TRBJ1-2; 8 nucleotides line up with TRBD1. Germline CDR1 SGHRS, CDR2 YFSETQ. There are 13 residues in the CDR3. Trimming took 4 bases from V and 8 from J; bases not matched to a gene: 7.

Only a few counts were recorded for this clonotype. The V call is TRBV7-2, the J call TRBJ1-2, with D maybe TRBD1 (6 bases). This CDR3 is built from 17 residues. Germline V CDR1 and CDR2: SGHTA, FQGNSA. V was shortened by 4 bases and J by 5 bases, with 23 bases between the two germline ends. CDR3 nucleotides: TGTGCCAGCAGCTCACCATCTCGCCCAGGGGCGCGGTATGGCTACACCTTC. It codes for CASSSPSRPGARYGYTF.

The chain uses TRBV24-1 and TRBJ1-2; weak D call: TRBD1 (6 bases). This CDR3 contains 14 residues. The V gene's germline CDR1 is KGHDR and CDR2 SFDVKD. V lost 4 bases to trimming and J lost 4 bases, with 12 bases between them. The CDR3 DNA reads TGTGCCACCAGTGACCGGGGACACCCCTATGGCTACACCTTC. Its translation: CATSDRGHPYGYTF.

J is TRBJ2-3 and V is TRBV7-2; D remains unclear. The V end lost 3 bases, the J end lost 1 base, and 5 bases lay between the germline ends. Germline lookup yields CDR1 SGHTA and CDR2 FQGNSA. This CDR3 comprises 13 residues. Here the CDR3 DNA reads TGTGCCAGCAGCTTCCAACGCACAGATACGCAGTATTTT. It yields the protein CASSFQRTDTQYF. The full variable domain, completed using reference TRBV7-2 and TRBJ2-3, is GAGVSQSPSNKVTEKGKDVELRCDPISGHTALYWYRQSLGQGLEFLIYFQGNSAPDKSGLPSDRFSAERTGGSVSTLTIQRTQQEDSAVYLCASSFQRTDTQYFGPGTRLTVL.

The rearrangement joins TRBV29-1 to TRBJ2-1, with D unresolved. In germline, CDR1 is SQVTM, CDR2 ANQGSEA. Trimming removed 6 bases at V and 6 bases at J, with 12 bases between. The CDR3 consists of 12 residues. CDR3 in amino acids: CSVDNRANEQFF. DNA of the CDR3: TGCAGCGTAGATAATCGGGCCAATGAGCAGTTCTTC.

This clonotype was counted only a few times. The V call is TRBV11-3, the J call TRBJ2-4; tentative D call: TRBD1 (5 bases). TRBJ2-5 explains the end of the DNA better; the J call may be wrong. Per germline, CDR1 SGHNT and CDR2 YENEEA. This CDR3 spans 13 amino acids. The CDR3: CASTVDSRETQYF. CDR3 bases: TGTGCCAGCACCGTCGACAGCCGGGAGACCCAGTACTTC.

The chain couples TRBV29-1 to TRBJ2-1, with 10 nucleotides matching TRBD2. V lost 4 bases, J lost 5 bases, and 5 bases stayed unmatched. The V gene's germline CDR1 is SQVTM and CDR2 ANQGSEA. This CDR3 contains 14 residues. CDR3 sequence: CSVVGLAEHNEQFF. The CDR3 DNA reads TGCAGCGTTGTAGGACTAGCGGAACACAATGAGCAGTTCTTC.

Regarding this clonotype: At one boundary the junction diverges from the germline segment, which might be a read error. This chain joins TRBV7-2 and TRBJ2-3, with D tentatively TRBD2 (5 bases). Per germline, CDR1 SGHTA and CDR2 FQGNSA. The CDR3 totals 15 residues. The CDR3 spells CAGSLGLASADTQYF. DNA of the CDR3: TGTGCCGGCAGCTTAGGGTTAGCGTCGGCAGATACGCAGTATTTT.

This chain connects TRBV20-1 to TRBJ2-3; D may be TRBD2 (5 bases). The germline V gene encodes CDR1 DFQATT and CDR2 SNEGSKA (reference sequence). CDR3 size: 15 residues. Trimming shortened V by 3 bases and J by 3 bases, and 16 bases separated the two germline ends. As DNA, the CDR3 is TGCAGTGCTAGCTCAGTGACTAAATGGACAGATACGCAGTATTTT. This encodes CSASSVTKWTDTQYF.

The chain joins TRBV9 to TRBJ2-7; 7 bases match TRBD1. The V segment lost 0 bases and the J segment 0 bases; nucleotides outside the gene matches: 6. Per germline, CDR1 SGDLS and CDR2 YYNGEE. The CDR3 contains 16 residues. The CDR3: CASSVAAGQDSYEQYF. The CDR3 nucleotides read TGTGCCAGCAGCGTAGCGGCAGGACAGGACTCCTACGAGCAGTACTTC.

This clonotype was seen repeatedly, ten times or more. The CDR3 DNA reads as TGCAGTGCTAGAGATCAGGAGGGCCGAGCCCAGTACTTC. Its protein is CSARDQEGRAQYF. The genes are TRBV20-1 and TRBJ2-5; TRBD2 is a possible D gene (6 bases). This CDR3 region has 13 residues. Trimming left V 0 bases short and J 9 bases short, with 14 bases between. Germline CDR1 DFQATT, CDR2 SNEGSKA (reference sequence).

V is TRBV10-3 and J is TRBJ1-2; D not resolved. V dropped 0 bases and J dropped 3 bases, with 11 bases sitting between them. From germline, CDR1 is ENHRY and CDR2 SYGVKD. The CDR3 extends over 15 amino acids. The CDR3 sequence: CAISESLGSDYGYTF. The CDR3, as DNA: TGTGCCATCAGTGAGTCGTTGGGGAGTGACTATGGCTACACCTTC.

The rearrangement joins TRBV12-3 or TRBV12-4 to TRBJ2-7; the D gene could be TRBD1 or TRBD2 (5 bases each). Trimming removed 6 bases at V and 2 bases at J, with 20 bases between. The CDR3 has 16 amino acids. In DNA form, the CDR3 reads TGTGCCAGCAGCCACGTCCCGGGACGCGGCCCCTACGAGCAGTACTTC. It specifies CASSHVPGRGPYEQYF.

The genes are TRBV25-1 and TRBJ2-1; 10 positions agree with TRBD2. The germline gives CDR1 MGHDK, CDR2 SYGVNS. The CDR3 runs 15 residues. J was trimmed by 4 bases and V by 8 bases; bases with no gene match: 8. The CDR3 DNA is TGTGCCAGCGTCGCTAGCGGGAGTTTTTACAATGAGCAGTTCTTC. Protein: CASVASGSFYNEQFF.

This sequence joins TRBV27 and TRBJ2-7, with D perhaps matching TRBD2 (5 bases). This CDR3 comprises 14 residues. Trimming removed 3 bases from V and 2 bases from J, with 11 bases in between. CDR1 MNHEY and CDR2 SMNVEV come from the germline V gene (reference sequence). CDR3 coding DNA: TGTGCCAGCAGTTTGGGAGCGAATACCTACGAGCAGTACTTC. Its translation: CASSLGANTYEQYF.

This clonotype was observed a single time. This rearrangement joins TRBV29-1 to TRBJ2-3; TRBD1 is a possible D gene (5 bases). Between the trimmed V and J ends, which lost 7 bases and 8 bases, there was a span of 10 bases. This CDR3 comprises 10 residues. Germline V CDR1 and CDR2: SQVTM, ANQGSEA. CDR3 region: CSARQGTQYF. The CDR3 region has the DNA TGCAGCGCTCGTCAGGGTACGCAGTATTTT.

This clonotype was detected many times. J is TRBJ2-7 and V is TRBV29-1; tentative D call: TRBD1 (6 bases). V was pared by 5 bases and J by 3 bases, with 11 bases between. This CDR3 has 12 amino acids. The germline V gene encodes CDR1 SQVTM and CDR2 ANQGSEA. The chain's CDR3 is CSVTGIYYEQYF. The CDR3 nucleotides are TGCAGCGTTACAGGGATATACTACGAGCAGTACTTC.

This chain uses TRBV7-9 with TRBJ2-1; 8 nucleotides line up with TRBD2. Looked up from germline, CDR1 is SEHNR and CDR2 is FQNEAQ (reference sequence). The CDR3 spans 16 residues. Trimming took 2 bases from V and 8 from J; bases not matched to a gene: 11. This CDR3 is CASSLSGGGDEDEQFF. CDR3 nucleotide sequence: TGTGCCAGCAGCTTATCGGGAGGGGGTGATGAGGATGAGCAGTTCTTC.

This clonotype came up a few times. The chain joins TRBV29-1 to TRBJ2-1, with 8 bases fitting TRBD1. With 3 bases clipped from V and 4 bases from J, the junction kept 5 bases outside the gene matches. Per the germline V gene, CDR1 is SQVTM and CDR2 is ANQGSEA. This CDR3 is 14 amino acids long. The CDR3 spells CSVDRGHRYNEQFF. CDR3 sequence (DNA): TGCAGCGTTGACAGGGGGCACCGATACAATGAGCAGTTCTTC.

This chain joins TRBV20-1 and TRBJ1-1, with 11 bases that match TRBD1. V trimming: 6 bases; J trimming: 7 bases; junction bases outside the gene matches: 10. The CDR3 spans 14 residues. Germline CDR1 DFQATT, CDR2 SNEGSKA (reference sequence). In DNA, the CDR3 is TGCAGTGCGAAGAGGACAGGGGGCTTGATTGAAGCTTTCTTT. Encoded protein: CSAKRTGGLIEAFF.

The V gene is TRBV12-3 or TRBV12-4, the J gene TRBJ1-1; a possible D gene is TRBD1 (6 bases). V lost 5 bases, J lost 1 base, and 14 bases lay in between. The CDR3 length is 15 residues. The CDR3 DNA sequence: TGTGCCAGCAGTGGGGGGGGCAGCCAGAACACTGAAGCTTTCTTT. Protein: CASSGGGSQNTEAFF.

This chain joins TRBV5-5 and TRBJ2-7, with D possibly being TRBD1 (6 bases). This CDR3 spans 16 amino acids. Trimming cost V 7 bases and J 1 base, with 21 bases left between them. Germline V gene data show CDR1 as SGHKS and CDR2 as YYEKEE (reference sequence). CDR3 loop: CASGGEGYRESYEQYF. The CDR3 DNA reads TGTGCCAGCGGAGGAGAGGGCTACAGGGAGTCCTACGAGCAGTACTTC.

This clonotype was counted between two and nine times. This rearrangement joins TRBV30 to TRBJ1-2, with D tentatively TRBD1 (5 bases). The CDR3 contains 12 residues. V lost 4 bases, J lost 10 bases, and 16 bases lay in between. Germline CDR1 GTSNPN, CDR2 SVGIG (reference sequence). The CDR3 protein is CAWNLPGPLYTF. The CDR3 DNA reads TGTGCCTGGAACCTACCGGGACCTCTCTACACCTTC.

CDR3 coding DNA: TGTGCCAGCAGCCTACCCAGTGGCGGCGAGCAGTACTTC. Its protein is CASSLPSGGEQYF. The chain uses TRBV7-2 and TRBJ2-7; D is ambiguous. Germline assignment: CDR1 SGHTA and CDR2 FQGNSA. The length of the CDR3 is 13 residues. V shed 5 bases and J shed 6 bases, with 14 bases lying between them.